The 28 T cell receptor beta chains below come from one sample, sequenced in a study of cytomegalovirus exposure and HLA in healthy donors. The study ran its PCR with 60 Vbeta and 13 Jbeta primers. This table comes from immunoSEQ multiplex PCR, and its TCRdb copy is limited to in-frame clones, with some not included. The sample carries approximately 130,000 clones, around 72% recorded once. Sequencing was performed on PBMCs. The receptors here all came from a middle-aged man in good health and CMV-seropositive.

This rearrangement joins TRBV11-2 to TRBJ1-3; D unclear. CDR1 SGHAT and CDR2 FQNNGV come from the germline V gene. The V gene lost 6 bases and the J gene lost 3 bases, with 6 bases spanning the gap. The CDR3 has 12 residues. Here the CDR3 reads CASSFSGNTIYF. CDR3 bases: TGTGCCAGCAGTTTTAGTGGAAACACCATATATTTT.

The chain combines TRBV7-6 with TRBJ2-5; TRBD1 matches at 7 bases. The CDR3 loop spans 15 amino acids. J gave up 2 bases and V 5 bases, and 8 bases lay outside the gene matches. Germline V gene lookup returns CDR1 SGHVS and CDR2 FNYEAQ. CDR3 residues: CASSLNPGQQETQYF. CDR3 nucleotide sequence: TGTGCCAGCAGCCTGAATCCGGGACAGCAAGAGACCCAGTACTTC.

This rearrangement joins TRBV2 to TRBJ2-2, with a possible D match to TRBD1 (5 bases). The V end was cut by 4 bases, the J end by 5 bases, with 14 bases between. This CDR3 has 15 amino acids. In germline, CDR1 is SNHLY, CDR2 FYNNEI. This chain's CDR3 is CASSGDSSLTGELFF. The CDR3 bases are TGTGCCAGCAGTGGTGACAGTTCACTAACCGGGGAGCTGTTTTTT.

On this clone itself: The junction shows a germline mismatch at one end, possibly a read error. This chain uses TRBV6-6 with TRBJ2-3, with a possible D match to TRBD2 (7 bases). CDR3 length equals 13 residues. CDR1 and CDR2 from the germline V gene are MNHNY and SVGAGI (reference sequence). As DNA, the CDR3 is TGCGCGGAGGGGGAGGGAAGCACAGATACGCAGTATTTT. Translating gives CAEGEGSTDTQYF.

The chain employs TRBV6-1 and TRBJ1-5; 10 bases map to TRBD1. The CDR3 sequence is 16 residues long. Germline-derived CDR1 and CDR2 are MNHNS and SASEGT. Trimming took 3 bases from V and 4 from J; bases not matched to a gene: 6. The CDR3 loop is CASSDLKDRGNQPQHF. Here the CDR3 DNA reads TGTGCCAGCAGTGATTTGAAGGACAGGGGGAATCAGCCCCAGCATTTT.

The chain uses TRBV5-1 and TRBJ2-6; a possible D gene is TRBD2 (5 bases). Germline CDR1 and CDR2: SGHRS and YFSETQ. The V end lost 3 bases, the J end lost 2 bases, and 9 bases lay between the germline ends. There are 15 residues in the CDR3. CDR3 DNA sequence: TGCGCCAGCAGCTCGGGGTTTGCTGGGGCCAACGTCCTGACTTTC. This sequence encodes CASSSGFAGANVLTF.

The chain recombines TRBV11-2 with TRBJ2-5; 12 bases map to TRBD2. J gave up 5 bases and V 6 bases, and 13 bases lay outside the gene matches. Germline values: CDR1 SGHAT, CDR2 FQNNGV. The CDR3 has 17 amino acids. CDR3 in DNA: TGTGCCAGCAGAGGGGCTAGCGGGGGGGAACTGTGGGAGACCCAGTACTTC. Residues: CASRGASGGELWETQYF.

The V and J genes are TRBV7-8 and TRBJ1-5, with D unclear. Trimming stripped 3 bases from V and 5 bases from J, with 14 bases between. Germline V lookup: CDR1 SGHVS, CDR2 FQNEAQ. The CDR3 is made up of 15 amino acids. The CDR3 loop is CASSFRDRSDQPQHF. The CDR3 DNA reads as TGTGCCAGCAGCTTCCGGGATCGCTCCGATCAGCCCCAGCATTTT.

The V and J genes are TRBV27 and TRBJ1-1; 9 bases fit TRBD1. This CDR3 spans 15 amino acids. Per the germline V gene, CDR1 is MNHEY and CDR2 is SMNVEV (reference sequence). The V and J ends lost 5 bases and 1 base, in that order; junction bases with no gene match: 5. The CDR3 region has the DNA TGTGCCAGCAGTGCTCTGGGACAGGGGAACACTGAAGCTTTCTTT. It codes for CASSALGQGNTEAFF.

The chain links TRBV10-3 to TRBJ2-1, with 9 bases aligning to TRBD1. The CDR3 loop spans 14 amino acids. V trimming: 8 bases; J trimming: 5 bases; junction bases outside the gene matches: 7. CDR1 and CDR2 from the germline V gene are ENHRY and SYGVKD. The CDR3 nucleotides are TGTGCCATCCGGACCGGGACAGGGCACAATGAGCAGTTCTTC. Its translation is CAIRTGTGHNEQFF.

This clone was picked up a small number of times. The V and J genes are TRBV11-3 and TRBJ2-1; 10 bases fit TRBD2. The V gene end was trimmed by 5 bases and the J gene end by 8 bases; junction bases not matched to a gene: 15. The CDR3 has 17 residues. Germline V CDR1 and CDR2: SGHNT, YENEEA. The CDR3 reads CASSHGTSASLIDEQFF. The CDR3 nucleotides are TGTGCCAGCAGCCACGGGACTAGCGCCTCACTTATCGATGAGCAGTTCTTC.

As DNA, the CDR3 is TGTGCCAGCTCACCAGGGCTAGCGCGAACTAAAGAGACCCAGTACTTC. It translates to CASSPGLARTKETQYF. The chain links TRBV18 to TRBJ2-5; D might be TRBD2 (6 bases). The CDR3 runs to 16 residues. Germline CDR1 is KGHSH and CDR2 is LQKENI. Trimming cost V 2 bases and J 3 bases, with 16 bases left between them.

The CDR3 DNA is TGTGCCAGCAGAGAGAAGGGAGGGATGAACACTGAAGCTTTCTTT. Translation: CASREKGGMNTEAFF. The V gene is TRBV6-5, the J gene TRBJ1-1; no firm D call. CDR3 length: 15 residues. Trimming left V 6 bases short and J 0 bases short, with 14 bases between. The germline V gene encodes CDR1 MNHEY and CDR2 SVGAGI.

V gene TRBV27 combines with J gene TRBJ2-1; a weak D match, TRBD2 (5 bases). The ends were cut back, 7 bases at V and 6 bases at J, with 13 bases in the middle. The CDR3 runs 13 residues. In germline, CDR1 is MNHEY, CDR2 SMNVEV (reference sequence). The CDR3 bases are TGTGCCAGCAAAGCGACTAATAGCAATGAGCAGTTCTTC. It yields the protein CASKATNSNEQFF.

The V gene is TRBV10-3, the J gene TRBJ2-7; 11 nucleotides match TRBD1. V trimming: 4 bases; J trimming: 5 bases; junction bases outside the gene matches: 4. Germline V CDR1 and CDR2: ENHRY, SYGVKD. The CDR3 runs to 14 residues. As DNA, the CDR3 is TGTGCCATCAGTGGGGGACAGGGGGTTGACGAGCAGTACTTC. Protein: CAISGGQGVDEQYF.

The CDR3 spells CASSLSSPTTDTQYF. The CDR3 DNA is TGCGCCAGCAGCTTGAGCTCTCCCACCACAGATACGCAGTATTTT. This chain connects TRBV5-1 to TRBJ2-3; D gene ambiguous. The CDR3 totals 15 residues. The germline V gene has CDR1 SGHRS and CDR2 YFSETQ. V shed 1 base and J shed 2 bases, with 11 bases lying between them.

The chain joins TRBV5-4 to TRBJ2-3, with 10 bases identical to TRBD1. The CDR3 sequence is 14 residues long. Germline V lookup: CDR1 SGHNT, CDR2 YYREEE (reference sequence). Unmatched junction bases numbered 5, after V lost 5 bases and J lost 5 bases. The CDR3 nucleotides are TGTGCCAGCAGGGCCGGGACAGGGGTAGATACGCAGTATTTT. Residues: CASRAGTGVDTQYF.

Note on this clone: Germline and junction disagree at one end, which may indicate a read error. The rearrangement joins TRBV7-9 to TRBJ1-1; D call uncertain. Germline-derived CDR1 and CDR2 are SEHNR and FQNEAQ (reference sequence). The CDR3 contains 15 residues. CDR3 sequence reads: CSSSLVVSGNTEAFF. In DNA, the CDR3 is TGTTCCAGCAGCTTAGTAGTATCGGGGAACACTGAAGCTTTCTTT.

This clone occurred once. The CDR3 sequence is CASSPGQGASAVEQYF. CDR3 bases: TGCGCCAGCAGCCCCGGACAGGGGGCCTCTGCGGTGGAGCAGTACTTC. This rearrangement joins TRBV5-1 to TRBJ2-7; 11 bases match TRBD1. Losses at the gene ends were 4 bases for V and 7 bases for J; bases not matched to a gene: 13. Germline lookup yields CDR1 SGHRS and CDR2 YFSETQ. This CDR3 contains 16 residues.

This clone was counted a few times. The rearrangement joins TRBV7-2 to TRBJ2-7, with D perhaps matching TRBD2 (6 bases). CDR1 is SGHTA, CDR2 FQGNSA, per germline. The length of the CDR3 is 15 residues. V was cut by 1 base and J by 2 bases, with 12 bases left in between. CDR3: CASSLGRESAYEQYF. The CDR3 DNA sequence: TGTGCCAGCAGCTTAGGACGGGAGTCGGCCTACGAGCAGTACTTC.

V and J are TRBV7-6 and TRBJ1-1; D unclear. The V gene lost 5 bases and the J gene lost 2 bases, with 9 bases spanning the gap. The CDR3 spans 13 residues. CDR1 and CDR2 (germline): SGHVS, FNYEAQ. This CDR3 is CASSLGRNTEAFF. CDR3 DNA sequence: TGTGCCAGCAGCCTCGGGAGAAACACTGAAGCTTTCTTT.

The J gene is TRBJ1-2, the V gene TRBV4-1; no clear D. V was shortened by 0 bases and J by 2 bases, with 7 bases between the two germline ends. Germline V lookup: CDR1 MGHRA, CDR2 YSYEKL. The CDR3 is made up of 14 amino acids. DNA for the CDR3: TGCGCCAGCAGCCAAGATCTAGGAAACTATGGCTACACCTTC. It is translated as CASSQDLGNYGYTF.

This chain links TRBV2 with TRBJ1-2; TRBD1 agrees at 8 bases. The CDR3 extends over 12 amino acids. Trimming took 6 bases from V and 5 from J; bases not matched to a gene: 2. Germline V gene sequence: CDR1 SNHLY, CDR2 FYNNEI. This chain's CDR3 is CASRTGEYGYTF. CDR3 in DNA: TGTGCCAGCAGGACAGGGGAATATGGCTACACCTTC.

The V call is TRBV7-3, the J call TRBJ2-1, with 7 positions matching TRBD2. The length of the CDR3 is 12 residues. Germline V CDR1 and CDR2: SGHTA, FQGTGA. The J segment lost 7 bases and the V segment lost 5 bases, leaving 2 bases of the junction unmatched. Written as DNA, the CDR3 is TGTGCCAGCAGCCCCGGGAGGAATGAGCAGTTCTTC. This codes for CASSPGRNEQFF. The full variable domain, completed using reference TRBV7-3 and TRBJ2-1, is GAGVSQTPSNKVTEKGKYVELRCDPISGHTALYWYRQSLGQGPEFLIYFQGTGAADDSGLPNDRFFAVRPEGSVSTLKIQRTERGDSAVYLCASSPGRNEQFFGPGTRLTVL.

The CDR3 loop is CASSLGSVNSPLHF. The CDR3 region has the DNA TGTGCCAGCAGCTTAGGGAGCGTTAATTCACCCCTCCACTTT. V and J are TRBV11-2 and TRBJ1-6; D is unclear. There are 14 residues in the CDR3. Germline values: CDR1 SGHAT, CDR2 FQNNGV. The germline V and J ends were trimmed by 1 base and 6 bases, with 7 bases remaining between them.

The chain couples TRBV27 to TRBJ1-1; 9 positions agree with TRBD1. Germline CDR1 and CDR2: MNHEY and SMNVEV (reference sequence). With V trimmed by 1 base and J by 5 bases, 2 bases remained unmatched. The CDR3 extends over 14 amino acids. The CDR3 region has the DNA TGTGCCAGCAGTTTATTAGGACAGGGGACTGAAGCTTTCTTT. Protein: CASSLLGQGTEAFF.

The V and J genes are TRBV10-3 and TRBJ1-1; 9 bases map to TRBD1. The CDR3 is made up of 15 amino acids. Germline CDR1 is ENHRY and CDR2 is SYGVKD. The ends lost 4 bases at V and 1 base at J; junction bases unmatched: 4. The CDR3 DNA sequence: TGTGCCATCAGTGTTACAGGGGGCTCGAACACTGAAGCTTTCTTT. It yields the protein CAISVTGGSNTEAFF.

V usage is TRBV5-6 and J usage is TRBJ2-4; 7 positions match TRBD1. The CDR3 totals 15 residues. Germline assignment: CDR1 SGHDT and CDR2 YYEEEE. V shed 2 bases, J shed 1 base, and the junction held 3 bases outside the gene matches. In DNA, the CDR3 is TGTGCCAGCAGCTTCCCGACAGGGGCCAAAAACATTCAGTACTTC. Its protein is CASSFPTGAKNIQYF.